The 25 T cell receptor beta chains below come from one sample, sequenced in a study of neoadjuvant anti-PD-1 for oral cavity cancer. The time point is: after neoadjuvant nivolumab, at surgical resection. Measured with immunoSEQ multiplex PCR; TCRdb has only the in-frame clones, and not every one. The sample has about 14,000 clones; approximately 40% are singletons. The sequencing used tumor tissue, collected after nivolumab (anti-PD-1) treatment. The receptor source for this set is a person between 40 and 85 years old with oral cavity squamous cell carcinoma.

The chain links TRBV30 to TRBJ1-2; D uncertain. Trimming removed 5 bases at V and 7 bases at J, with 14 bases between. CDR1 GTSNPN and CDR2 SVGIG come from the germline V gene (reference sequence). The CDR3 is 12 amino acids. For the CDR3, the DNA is TGTGCCTGGGAGGGAGGGTACGGTGGCTACACCTTC. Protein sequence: CAWEGGYGGYTF. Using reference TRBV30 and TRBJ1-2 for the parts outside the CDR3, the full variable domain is SQTIHQWPATLVQPVGSPLSLECTVEGTSNPNLYWYRQAAGRGLQLLFYSVGIGQISSEVPQNLSASRPQDRQFILSSKKLLLSDSGFYLCAWEGGYGGYTFGSGTRLTVV.

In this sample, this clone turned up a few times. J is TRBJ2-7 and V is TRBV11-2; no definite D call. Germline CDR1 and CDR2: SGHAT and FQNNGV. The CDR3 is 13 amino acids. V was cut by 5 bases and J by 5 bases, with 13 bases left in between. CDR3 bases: TGTGCCAGCAGCCTACCGACGCTTCACGAGCAGTACTTC. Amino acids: CASSLPTLHEQYF. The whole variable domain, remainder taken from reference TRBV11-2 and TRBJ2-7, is EAGVAQSPRYKIIEKRQSVAFWCNPISGHATLYWYQQILGQGPKLLIQFQNNGVVDDSQLPKDRFSAERLKGVDSTLKIQPAKLEDSAVYLCASSLPTLHEQYFGPGTRLTVT.

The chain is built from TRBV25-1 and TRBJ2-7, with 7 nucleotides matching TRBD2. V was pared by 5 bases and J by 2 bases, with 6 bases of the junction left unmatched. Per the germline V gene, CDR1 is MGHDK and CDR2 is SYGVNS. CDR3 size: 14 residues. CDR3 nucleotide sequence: TGTGCCAGCAGTCAGCGGGGCGGAACCTACGAGCAGTACTTC. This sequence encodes CASSQRGGTYEQYF.

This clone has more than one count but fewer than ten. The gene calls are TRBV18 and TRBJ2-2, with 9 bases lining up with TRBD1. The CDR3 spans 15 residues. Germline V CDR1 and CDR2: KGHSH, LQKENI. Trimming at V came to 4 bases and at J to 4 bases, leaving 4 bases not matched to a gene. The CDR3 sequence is CASSRDRDGTGELFF. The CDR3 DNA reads TGTGCCAGCTCACGGGACAGGGATGGCACCGGGGAGCTGTTTTTT.

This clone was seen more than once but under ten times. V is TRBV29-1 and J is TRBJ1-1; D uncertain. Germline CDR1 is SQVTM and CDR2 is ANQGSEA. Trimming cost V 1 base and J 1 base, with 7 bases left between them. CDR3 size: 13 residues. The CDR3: CSVEGNTNTEAFF. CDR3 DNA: TGCAGCGTTGAAGGGAACACGAACACTGAAGCTTTCTTT.

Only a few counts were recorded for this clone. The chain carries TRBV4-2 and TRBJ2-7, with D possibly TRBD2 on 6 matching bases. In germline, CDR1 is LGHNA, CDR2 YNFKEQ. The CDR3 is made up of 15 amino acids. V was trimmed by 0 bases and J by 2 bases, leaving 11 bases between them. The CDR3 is CASSQEYGGTYEQYF. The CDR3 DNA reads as TGTGCCAGCAGCCAAGAATACGGGGGTACCTACGAGCAGTACTTC.

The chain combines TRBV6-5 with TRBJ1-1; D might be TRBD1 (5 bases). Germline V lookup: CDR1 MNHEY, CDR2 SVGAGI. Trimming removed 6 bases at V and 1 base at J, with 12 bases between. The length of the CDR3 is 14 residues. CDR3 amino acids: CASRFGRGNTEAFF. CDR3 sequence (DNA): TGTGCCAGCAGGTTTGGGAGGGGGAACACTGAAGCTTTCTTT.

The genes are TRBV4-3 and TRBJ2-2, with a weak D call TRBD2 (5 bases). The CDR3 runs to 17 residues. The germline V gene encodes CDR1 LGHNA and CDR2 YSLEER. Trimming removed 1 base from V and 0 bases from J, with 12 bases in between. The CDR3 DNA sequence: TGCGCCAGCAGCCAAGGAGGGCACACCGCGAACACCGGGGAGCTGTTTTTT. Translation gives CASSQGGHTANTGELFF.

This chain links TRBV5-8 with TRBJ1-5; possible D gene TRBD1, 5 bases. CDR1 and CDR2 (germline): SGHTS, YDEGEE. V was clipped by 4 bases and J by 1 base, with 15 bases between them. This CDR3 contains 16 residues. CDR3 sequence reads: CASSRGGPRSNQPQHF. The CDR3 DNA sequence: TGTGCCAGCAGCAGGGGCGGGCCGCGGAGCAATCAGCCCCAGCATTTT.

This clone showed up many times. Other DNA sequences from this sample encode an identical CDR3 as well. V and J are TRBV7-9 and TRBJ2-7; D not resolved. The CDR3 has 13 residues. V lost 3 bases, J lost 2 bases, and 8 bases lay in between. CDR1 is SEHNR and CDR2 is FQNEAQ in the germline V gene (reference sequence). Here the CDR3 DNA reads TGTGCCAGCAGCTTGGACGGCCCCTACGAGCAGTACTTC. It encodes CASSLDGPYEQYF.

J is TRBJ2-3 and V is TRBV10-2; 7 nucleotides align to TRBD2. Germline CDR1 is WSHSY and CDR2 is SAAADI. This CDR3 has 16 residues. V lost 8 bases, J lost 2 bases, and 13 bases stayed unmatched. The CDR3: CASQREGHLITDTQYF. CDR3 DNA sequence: TGCGCCAGCCAGAGGGAGGGCCACCTCATCACAGATACGCAGTATTTT.

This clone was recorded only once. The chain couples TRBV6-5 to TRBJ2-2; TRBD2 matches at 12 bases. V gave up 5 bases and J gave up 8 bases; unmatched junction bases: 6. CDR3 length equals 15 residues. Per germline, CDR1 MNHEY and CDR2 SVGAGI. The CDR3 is CASSPRLAGAGELFF. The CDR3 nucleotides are TGTGCCAGCAGTCCTAGACTAGCGGGAGCTGGGGAGCTGTTTTTT.

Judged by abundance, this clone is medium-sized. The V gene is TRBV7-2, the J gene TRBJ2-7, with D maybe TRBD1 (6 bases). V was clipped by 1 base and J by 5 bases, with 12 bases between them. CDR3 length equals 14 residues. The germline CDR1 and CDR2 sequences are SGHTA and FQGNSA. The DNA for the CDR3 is TGTGCCAGCAGCTTAGAGGCTAGGGGGAACGAGCAGTACTTC. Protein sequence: CASSLEARGNEQYF.

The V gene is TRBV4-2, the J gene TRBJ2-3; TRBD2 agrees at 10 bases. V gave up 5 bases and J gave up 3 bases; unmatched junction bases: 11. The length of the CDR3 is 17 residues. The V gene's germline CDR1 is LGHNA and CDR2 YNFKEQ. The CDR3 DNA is TGTGCCAGCAGCAATCCTTCTAGCGGGGGCATGACAGATACGCAGTATTTT. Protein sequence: CASSNPSSGGMTDTQYF.

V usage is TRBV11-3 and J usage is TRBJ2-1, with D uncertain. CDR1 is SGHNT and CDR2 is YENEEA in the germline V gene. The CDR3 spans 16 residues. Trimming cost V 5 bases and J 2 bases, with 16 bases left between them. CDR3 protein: CASSPQGTGPYNEQFF. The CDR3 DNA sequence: TGTGCCAGCAGCCCTCAAGGCACTGGACCCTACAATGAGCAGTTCTTC.

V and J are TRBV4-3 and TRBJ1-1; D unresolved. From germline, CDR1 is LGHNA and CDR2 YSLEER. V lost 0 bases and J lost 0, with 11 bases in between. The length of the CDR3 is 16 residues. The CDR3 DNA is TGCGCCAGCAGCCAAGATGTGTCGGTTATGAACACTGAAGCTTTCTTT. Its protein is CASSQDVSVMNTEAFF.

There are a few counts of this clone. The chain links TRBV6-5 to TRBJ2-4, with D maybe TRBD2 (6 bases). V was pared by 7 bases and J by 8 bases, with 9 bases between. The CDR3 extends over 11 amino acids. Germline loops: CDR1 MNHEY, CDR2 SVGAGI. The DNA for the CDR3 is TGTGCCAGCAAGGAGGGGCACATTCAGTACTTC. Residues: CASKEGHIQYF.

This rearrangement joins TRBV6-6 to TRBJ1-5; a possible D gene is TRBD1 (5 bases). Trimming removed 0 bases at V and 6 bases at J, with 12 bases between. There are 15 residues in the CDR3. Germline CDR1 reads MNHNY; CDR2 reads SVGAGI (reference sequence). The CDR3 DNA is TGTGCCAGCAGTTACTCCGGCCAGGGTGGTCAGCCCCAGCATTTT. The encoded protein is CASSYSGQGGQPQHF.

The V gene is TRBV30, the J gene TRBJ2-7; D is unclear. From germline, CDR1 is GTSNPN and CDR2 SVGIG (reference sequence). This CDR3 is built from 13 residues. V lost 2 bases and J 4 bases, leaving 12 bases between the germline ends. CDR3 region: CAWSLSETYEQYF. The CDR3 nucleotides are TGTGCCTGGAGTTTGTCAGAGACTTACGAGCAGTACTTC.

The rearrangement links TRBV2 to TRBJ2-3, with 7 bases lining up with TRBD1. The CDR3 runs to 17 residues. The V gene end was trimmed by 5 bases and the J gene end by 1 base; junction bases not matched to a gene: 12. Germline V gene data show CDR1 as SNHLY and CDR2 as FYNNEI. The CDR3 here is CASSWQTGTSGTDTQYF. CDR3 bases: TGTGCCAGCAGTTGGCAGACAGGGACGAGTGGCACAGATACGCAGTATTTT.

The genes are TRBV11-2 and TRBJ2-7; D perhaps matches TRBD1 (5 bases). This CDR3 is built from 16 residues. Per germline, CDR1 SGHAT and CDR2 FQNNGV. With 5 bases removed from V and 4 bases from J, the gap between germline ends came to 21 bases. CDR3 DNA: TGTGCCAGCAGCATTATCTGGGGCGGACCAATTTACGAGCAGTACTTC. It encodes CASSIIWGGPIYEQYF.

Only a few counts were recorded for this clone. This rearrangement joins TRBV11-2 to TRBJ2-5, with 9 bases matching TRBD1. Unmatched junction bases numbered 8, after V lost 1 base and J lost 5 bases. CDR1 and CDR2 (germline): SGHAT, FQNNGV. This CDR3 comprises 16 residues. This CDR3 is CASSLGLTGGRETQYF. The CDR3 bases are TGTGCCAGCAGCTTAGGGCTGACAGGGGGACGGGAGACCCAGTACTTC.

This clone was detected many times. Written as DNA, the CDR3 is TGTGCCAGCAGTTATAGAGGTGGAACAGCCGATGGCTACACCTTC. As protein: CASSYRGGTADGYTF. The chain recombines TRBV6-6 with TRBJ1-2; D remains ambiguous. CDR3 length equals 15 residues. Germline lookup yields CDR1 MNHNY and CDR2 SVGAGI (reference sequence). The V and J ends lost 3 bases and 6 bases respectively, with 17 bases between them.

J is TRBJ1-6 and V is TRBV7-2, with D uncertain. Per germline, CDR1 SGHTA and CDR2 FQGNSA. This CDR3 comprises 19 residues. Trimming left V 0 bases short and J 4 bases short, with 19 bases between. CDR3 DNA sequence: TGTGCCAGCAGCTTAGCCGGGCACAGCTTCGGACCTTATAATTCACCCCTCCACTTT. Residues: CASSLAGHSFGPYNSPLHF.

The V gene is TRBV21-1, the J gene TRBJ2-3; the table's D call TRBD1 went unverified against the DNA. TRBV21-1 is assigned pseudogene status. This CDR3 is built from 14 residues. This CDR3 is CARTASGGADTQYF. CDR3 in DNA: TGTGCCAGGACAGCGTCAGGGGGCGCAGATACGCAGTATTTT.